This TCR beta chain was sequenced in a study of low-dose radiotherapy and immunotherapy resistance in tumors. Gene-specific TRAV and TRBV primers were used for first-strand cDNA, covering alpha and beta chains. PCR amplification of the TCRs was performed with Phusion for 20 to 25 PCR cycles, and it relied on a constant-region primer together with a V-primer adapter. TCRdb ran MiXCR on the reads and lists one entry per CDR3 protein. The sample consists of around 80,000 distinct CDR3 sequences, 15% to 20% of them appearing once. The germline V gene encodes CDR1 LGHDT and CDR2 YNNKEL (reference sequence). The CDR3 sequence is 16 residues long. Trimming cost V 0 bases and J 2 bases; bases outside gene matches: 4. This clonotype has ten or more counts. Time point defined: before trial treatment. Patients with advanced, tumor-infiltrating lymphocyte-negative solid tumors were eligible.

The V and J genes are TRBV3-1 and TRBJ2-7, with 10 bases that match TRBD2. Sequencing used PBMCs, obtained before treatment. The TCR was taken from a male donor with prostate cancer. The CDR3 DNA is TGTGCCAGCAGCCAAGACCCTAGCGGGAGAGCCTACGAGCAGTACTTC. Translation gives CASSQDPSGRAYEQYF.